What follows are 5 T cell receptor beta chains derived from one specimen sequenced in a study of shared clonotypes between healthy human individuals. This table comes from immunoSEQ multiplex PCR, and its TCRdb copy is limited to in-frame clones, with some not included. The sample holds 500,000 to 700,000 clones, approximately 95% seen once. In the naive CD8 group, cells lacked CD45RO and were positively selected for CCR7, so terminally differentiated effector memory CD45RA+ cells were left out. Material for sequencing was naive CD8+ T cells sorted from blood. The receptors were gathered from a woman aged 25 to 39 in good health.

The chain recombines TRBV2 with TRBJ1-1; TRBD1 aligns across 8 bases. This CDR3 comprises 13 residues. J was trimmed by 6 bases and V by 6 bases; bases with no gene match: 6. CDR1 is SNHLY and CDR2 is FYNNEI in the germline V gene. The CDR3 bases are TGTGCCAGCAGCCCCGACAGGGGCGCTGAAGCTTTCTTT. Its translation: CASSPDRGAEAFF.

The gene calls are TRBV28 and TRBJ2-7, with 8 bases aligning to TRBD2. CDR3 size: 17 residues. The trim removed 5 bases at V and 0 bases at J, leaving 12 bases unmatched. CDR1 MDHEN and CDR2 SYDVKM come from the germline V gene. This CDR3 reads CASSPPLAGRDSYEQYF. Here the CDR3 DNA reads TGTGCCAGCAGTCCACCGTTAGCGGGACGAGACTCCTACGAGCAGTACTTC.

The rearrangement links TRBV11-2 to TRBJ1-2; D not certain. V shed 1 base and J shed 5 bases, with 8 bases lying between them. In germline, CDR1 is SGHAT, CDR2 FQNNGV. The CDR3 consists of 13 residues. The CDR3 region is CASSLGGDYGYTF. The CDR3 DNA reads TGTGCCAGCAGCTTAGGTGGTGATTATGGCTACACCTTC.

In its sample, this clone was seen once. This sequence joins TRBV15 and TRBJ2-4, with D possibly TRBD1 on 6 matching bases. The CDR3 is 19 amino acids. The V end lost 0 bases, the J end lost 0 bases, and 18 bases lay between the germline ends. Germline V gives CDR1 LNHNV, CDR2 YYDKDF (reference sequence). Written as DNA, the CDR3 is TGTGCCACCAGCAGAGACAGGGGCACCCCAGGGATAGCCAAAAACATTCAGTACTTC. Its protein is CATSRDRGTPGIAKNIQYF.

The CDR3 reads CASSPVLESPDTQYF. CDR3 sequence (DNA): TGTGCCAGCAGCCCGGTACTAGAATCTCCAGATACGCAGTATTTT. The gene calls are TRBV9 and TRBJ2-3; D might be TRBD2 (5 bases). Germline V gene data show CDR1 as SGDLS and CDR2 as YYNGEE. With 4 bases removed from V and 4 bases from J, the gap between germline ends came to 16 bases. The CDR3 loop spans 15 amino acids.